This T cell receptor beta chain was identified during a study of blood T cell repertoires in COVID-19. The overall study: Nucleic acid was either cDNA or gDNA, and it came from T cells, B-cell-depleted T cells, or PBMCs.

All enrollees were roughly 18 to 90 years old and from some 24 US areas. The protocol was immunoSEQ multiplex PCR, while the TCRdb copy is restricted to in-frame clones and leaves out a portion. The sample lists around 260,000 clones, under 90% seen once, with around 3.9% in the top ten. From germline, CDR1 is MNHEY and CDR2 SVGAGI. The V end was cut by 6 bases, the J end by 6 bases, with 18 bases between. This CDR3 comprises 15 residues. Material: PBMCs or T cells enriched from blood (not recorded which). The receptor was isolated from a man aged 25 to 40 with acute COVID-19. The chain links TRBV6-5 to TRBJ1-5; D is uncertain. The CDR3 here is CASRVHGEASQPQHF. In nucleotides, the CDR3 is TGTGCCAGCAGAGTTCACGGGGAGGCTAGTCAGCCCCAGCATTTT.